The next 5 T cell receptor beta chains were all read from a single sample in a study of cytomegalovirus exposure and HLA in healthy donors. The PCR employed 60 Vbeta primers together with 13 Jbeta primers. Produced via immunoSEQ multiplex PCR; TCRdb's table is partial and in-frame only. The table lists about 77,000 clones. The sample taken for sequencing was PBMCs. Source of these receptors: a man in his fifties in good health and CMV-seropositive.

The gene calls are TRBV19 and TRBJ1-1; tentative D call: TRBD1 (6 bases). The length of the CDR3 is 14 residues. Trimming stripped 6 bases from V and 1 base from J, with 12 bases between. Looked up from germline, CDR1 is LNHDA and CDR2 is SQIVND (reference sequence). CDR3 coding DNA: TGTGCCAGTAGCACAGGGCTTGGGAACACTGAAGCTTTCTTT. Translating gives CASSTGLGNTEAFF.

Written as DNA, the CDR3 is TGTGCCAGCAGTTTATCACGGTCGAGGCCTGGGAGTCAGCAGTTCTTC. It specifies CASSLSRSRPGSQQFF. This chain uses TRBV27 with TRBJ2-1; D possibly corresponds to TRBD2 (5 bases). The germline CDR1 and CDR2 sequences are MNHEY and SMNVEV (reference sequence). The CDR3 loop spans 16 amino acids. V was pared by 0 bases and J by 11 bases, with 20 bases between.

This chain links TRBV19 with TRBJ1-2; D might be TRBD1 (5 bases). From germline, CDR1 is LNHDA and CDR2 SQIVND (reference sequence). The CDR3 covers 13 residues. V lost 9 bases to trimming and J lost 0 bases, with 11 bases between them. The CDR3 sequence is CASGGTTNYGYTF. The CDR3 region has the DNA TGTGCCAGCGGGGGTACTACTAACTATGGCTACACCTTC. The variable domain in full, completed from reference TRBV19 and TRBJ1-2, reads DGGITQSPKYLFRKEGQNVTLSCEQNLNHDAMYWYRQDPGQGLRLIYYSQIVNDFQKGDIAEGYSVSREKKESFPLTVTSAQKNPTAFYLCASGGTTNYGYTFGSGTRLTVV.

The rearrangement links TRBV7-2 to TRBJ1-6; 8 bases line up with TRBD1. CDR1 SGHTA and CDR2 FQGNSA come from the germline V gene. This CDR3 is 15 amino acids long. V dropped 6 bases and J dropped 8; count of bases not matched to a gene: 9. The CDR3 coding sequence is TGTGCCAGCAGACCCAGGGGGCTCGGGGATTCACCCCTCCACTTT. Protein sequence: CASRPRGLGDSPLHF.

The CDR3 here is CASSPTAQGGDTQYF. DNA of the CDR3: TGCGCCAGCAGCCCGACCGCCCAGGGGGGCGATACGCAGTATTTT. The J gene is TRBJ2-3, the V gene TRBV5-1; TRBD1 might be the D (7 bases). V shed 4 bases and J shed 6 bases, with 18 bases lying between them. The CDR3 is 15 residues long. Per germline, CDR1 SGHRS and CDR2 YFSETQ.